The rows below give T cell receptor beta chains drawn from one sample of a study of blood T cell repertoires in COVID-19. TCRdb's copy holds only in-frame clones and misses some; the assay was immunoSEQ multiplex PCR. The profile shows approximately 180,000 clones, about 91% of them singletons. The sample comprised PBMCs or T cells enriched from blood (not recorded which). The receptors shown here come from a woman in her 40s with acute COVID-19. Both conserved end residues are part of each CDR3. D genes are given only for firm matches. Clone size is given for some rows only: seen once, a few or many times, or a class if the clone is expanded.

size,J,D,V,CDR3,DNA
NA,TRBJ1-2,NA,TRBV21-1,CASSRTKTRREGYTF,TGTGCCAGCAGCAGGACAAAGACCCGGCGAGAGGGCTACACCTTC
NA,TRBJ2-5,NA,TRBV4-2,CASSQSERQETQYF,TGTGCCAGCAGCCAGTCGGAGCGGCAAGAGACCCAGTACTTC
few,TRBJ2-3,NA,TRBV3-1/TRBV3-2,CASSLRKTSTDTQYF,TGTGCCAGCAGCCTTAGGAAGACAAGCACAGATACGCAGTATTTT
NA,TRBJ1-2,NA,TRBV18,CASSPVGGGGYTF,TGTGCCAGCTCACCAGTCGGTGGCGGGGGCTACACCTTC
few,TRBJ1-2,TRBD1,TRBV7-8,CASSLETGLDGYTF,TGTGCCAGCAGCTTAGAGACAGGGTTAGATGGCTACACCTTC
NA,TRBJ2-7,NA,TRBV5-4,CASSSAPGSYEQYF,TGTGCCAGCAGCTCGGCCCCAGGCTCCTACGAGCAGTACTTC
NA,TRBJ2-7,TRBD1,TRBV20-1,CSADRGSEQYF,TGCAGTGCCGACAGGGGATCCGAGCAGTACTTC
NA,TRBJ1-2,NA,TRBV19,CASSMSGAGYGYTF,TGTGCCAGTAGTATGTCAGGGGCTGGCTATGGCTACACCTTC
NA,TRBJ1-1,NA,TRBV30,CAWSLSNTEAFF,TGTGCCTGGTCCCTCTCGAACACTGAAGCTTTCTTT
NA,TRBJ1-2,TRBD1,TRBV10-3,CAISEHRDRDYGYTF,TGTGCCATCAGTGAGCACCGGGACAGGGATTATGGCTACACCTTC
NA,TRBJ1-5,TRBD1,TRBV7-8,CASSWTGINQPQHF,TGTGCCAGCAGCTGGACAGGGATCAATCAGCCCCAGCATTTT